This passage covers 7 T cell receptor beta chains from one sample sequenced in a study of Tregs in tolerant kidney transplant recipients. Generated by immunoSEQ multiplex PCR, the TCRdb table keeps only in-frame clones and is missing some. In all, the sample yields 50,000 to 65,000 clones. Material: CD4+ T cells from blood, obtained before the transplant. These receptors all stem from a human donor who received a combined kidney and bone marrow transplant.

About this clone: The read terminates 3 residues before the CDR3 end, so the remaining end is supplied by the germline J gene. This chain uses TRBV4-1 with TRBJ2-2; D may be TRBD2 (5 bases). Germline V gene data show CDR1 as MGHRA and CDR2 as YSYEKL. There are 15 residues in the CDR3. The V end was cut by 0 bases, the J end by 7 bases, with 12 bases between. The sequenced part of the CDR3 DNA is TGCGCCAGCAGCCAAGATCGGGGATACGGCGGGGAG. Its protein product is CASSQDRGYGGE. The full CDR3 reads CASSQDRGYGGELFF.

A note on this clone: The observed sequence ends 3 residues before the CDR3 terminus, with the missing tail filled in from the germline J gene. The rearrangement joins TRBV7-2 to TRBJ1-2; D may be TRBD1 (6 bases). Germline CDR1 reads SGHTA; CDR2 reads FQGNSA. There are 15 residues in the CDR3. The V gene lost 7 bases and the J gene lost 3 bases, with 18 bases spanning the gap. The CDR3: CASKLNRVLHYGYTF. The sequenced CDR3 bases are TGTGCCAGCAAGCTGAACAGGGTGTTGCACTATGGC.

A remark on this clone: The CDR3 goes on 3 residues after the read ends, and that part is filled in from the germline J gene. The chain uses TRBV7-8 and TRBJ1-3, with a possible D match to TRBD1 (5 bases). The germline V and J ends were trimmed by 4 bases and 0 bases, with 10 bases remaining between them. The CDR3 spans 15 residues. Germline CDR1 is SGHVS and CDR2 is FQNEAQ. The CDR3: CASSSDSFSGNTIYF. CDR3 DNA (partial): TGTGCCAGCAGCTCAGACAGTTTCTCTGGAAACACC.

On this clone itself: The read stops 3 residues short of the end of the CDR3; the missing end is completed from the germline J gene. The chain couples TRBV6-2 or TRBV6-3 to TRBJ1-5; TRBD1 agrees at 10 bases. The J segment lost 4 bases and the V segment lost 4 bases, leaving 4 bases of the junction unmatched. The germline CDR1 and CDR2 sequences are MNHEY and SVGEGT. The CDR3 length is 15 residues. The sequenced CDR3 bases are TGTGCCAGCAGTTCGGACAGGGGGTGGAATCAGCCC. The encoded protein is CASSSDRGWNQP. The CDR3, in full, reads CASSSDRGWNQPQHF.

In the case of this clone: The CDR3 end falls 3 residues outside the read, so it is completed with the germline J gene. The genes are TRBV2 and TRBJ1-2; the D gene is possibly TRBD1 (6 bases). V was clipped by 4 bases and J by 7 bases, with 13 bases between them. The CDR3 consists of 13 residues. Germline CDR1 and CDR2: SNHLY and FYNNEI. CDR3 protein: CASSAENRVGYTF. The CDR3 DNA, read in part, is TGTGCCAGCAGTGCGGAAAACAGGGTTGGC.

As to this clone: Read sequence stops 3 residues before the CDR3 end, and the germline J gene provides the missing end. V usage is TRBV18 and J usage is TRBJ2-3; 12 bases agree with TRBD2. V shed 8 bases and J 4 bases; nucleotides not matched to a gene: 7. Germline V gives CDR1 KGHSH, CDR2 LQKENI. The CDR3 runs to 15 residues. CDR3 region: CASPSTSGGSDTQYF. The sequenced CDR3 bases are TGTGCCAGCCCTTCGACTAGCGGGGGATCAGATACG.

As for this clone: From the germline J gene comes the end of the CDR3, since the read stops 3 residues before it. The chain is built from TRBV18 and TRBJ2-5; tentative D call: TRBD2 (5 bases). CDR3 length: 13 amino acids. Germline V gene data show CDR1 as KGHSH and CDR2 as LQKENI. The V end lost 6 bases, the J end lost 1 base, and 9 bases lay between the germline ends. The sequenced CDR3 bases are TGTGCCAGCTCCCCGGGGAGCCAAGAGACC. Its translation is CASSPGSQET. The entire CDR3 protein reads CASSPGSQETQYF.